This TCR beta chain was identified in a study of CD8 T cells in ankylosing spondylitis. V shed 1 base and J shed 4 bases, with 6 bases lying between them. The CDR3 sequence is 13 residues long. In its sample, this clonotype was seen many times. The antigen is unknown. In TCRdb, the 5' RACE reads were re-called with MiXCR into one record per CDR3 protein. The data contain a few hundred thousand distinct CDR3 sequences, roughly a quarter of them singletons. Study results and limitations: Made up of 7 to 9 highly homologous variants, a TCR beta motif appeared characteristic of ankylosing spondylitis blood.

This receptor was taken from a male donor with ankylosing spondylitis or in good health (not recorded which). Sample: blood, either unsorted or a sorted T cell fraction (not recorded which). The chain has TRBV12-3 or TRBV12-4 and TRBJ2-3; unclear D gene. The CDR3 nucleotides are TGTGCCAGCAGTTTAGAGGTGGCAGATACGCAGTATTTT. Translation: CASSLEVADTQYF.